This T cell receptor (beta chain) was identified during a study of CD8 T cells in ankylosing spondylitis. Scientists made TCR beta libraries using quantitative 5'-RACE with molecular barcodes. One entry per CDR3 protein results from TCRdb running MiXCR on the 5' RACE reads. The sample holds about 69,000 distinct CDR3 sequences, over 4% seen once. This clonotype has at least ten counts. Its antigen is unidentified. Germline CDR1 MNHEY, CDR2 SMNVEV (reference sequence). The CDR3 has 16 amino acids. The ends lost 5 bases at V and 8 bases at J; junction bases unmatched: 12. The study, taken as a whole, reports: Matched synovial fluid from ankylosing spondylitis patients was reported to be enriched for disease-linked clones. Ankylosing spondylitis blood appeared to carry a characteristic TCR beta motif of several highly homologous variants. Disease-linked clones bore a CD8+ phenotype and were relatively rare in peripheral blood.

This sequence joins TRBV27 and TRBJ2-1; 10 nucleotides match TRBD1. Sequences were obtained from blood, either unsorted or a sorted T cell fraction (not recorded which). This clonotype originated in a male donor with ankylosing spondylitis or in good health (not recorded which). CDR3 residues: CASSPAGQGVRDEQFF. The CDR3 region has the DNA TGTGCCAGCAGTCCCGCCGGACAGGGGGTTCGGGATGAGCAGTTCTTC.